These 19 T cell receptor beta chains came from one sample sequenced in a study of cytomegalovirus exposure and HLA in healthy donors. 60 Vbeta and 13 Jbeta primers were used in PCR. Clones were sequenced by immunoSEQ multiplex PCR, and TCRdb holds only the in-frame ones, with some missing. Among about 140,000 clones listed, approximately 78% were seen once. Material for sequencing was PBMCs. The receptors originated from a woman aged 50 to 60 in good health and CMV-seropositive.

This chain uses TRBV2 with TRBJ2-5, with 8 bases fitting TRBD1. V shed 5 bases and J 3 bases; nucleotides not matched to a gene: 2. The CDR3 length is 13 residues. Germline CDR1 is SNHLY and CDR2 is FYNNEI. This CDR3 reads CASSLDREETQYF. The CDR3 nucleotides read TGTGCCAGCAGTCTGGACAGGGAAGAGACCCAGTACTTC. Full variable domain (missing parts from reference TRBV2 and TRBJ2-5): EPEVTQTPSHQVTQMGQEVILRCVPISNHLYFYWYRQILGQKVEFLVSFYNNEISEKSEIFDDQFSVERPDGSNFTLKIRSTKLEDSAMYFCASSLDREETQYFGPGTRLLVL.

V and J are TRBV11-2 and TRBJ1-1, with D possibly matching TRBD1 (5 bases). The germline V gene has CDR1 SGHAT and CDR2 FQNNGV. V gave up 5 bases and J gave up 8 bases, with 15 bases separating them. There are 13 residues in the CDR3. The CDR3 sequence: CASSLNGGREAFF. The CDR3 DNA follows: TGTGCCAGCAGCCTAAACGGGGGTAGAGAAGCTTTCTTT.

V and J are TRBV4-2 and TRBJ2-4, with 9 bases matching TRBD1. V lost 0 bases and J lost 0; bases outside the gene matches: 9. The germline CDR1 and CDR2 sequences are LGHNA and YNFKEQ. CDR3 length: 19 amino acids. CDR3 in amino acids: CASSQDQGGQGIAKNIQYF. CDR3 nucleotide sequence: TGTGCCAGCAGCCAAGATCAAGGAGGACAGGGGATAGCCAAAAACATTCAGTACTTC.

The chain is built from TRBV27 and TRBJ2-7; TRBD2 matches at 10 bases. This CDR3 has 16 amino acids. Losses at the gene ends were 1 base for V and 0 bases for J; bases not matched to a gene: 3. Per germline, CDR1 MNHEY and CDR2 SMNVEV (reference sequence). CDR3 sequence reads: CASSLYPSGGSYEQYF. CDR3 bases: TGTGCCAGCAGTTTATATCCTAGCGGGGGCTCCTACGAGCAGTACTTC.

The chain has TRBV2 and TRBJ2-1, with 14 bases matching TRBD2. This CDR3 contains 15 residues. Germline V gene lookup returns CDR1 SNHLY and CDR2 FYNNEI. The V segment lost 4 bases and the J segment 9 bases; nucleotides outside the gene matches: 5. This chain's CDR3 is CASSAETSGRVEQFF. In DNA, the CDR3 is TGTGCCAGCAGTGCCGAGACTAGCGGGAGGGTTGAGCAGTTCTTC.

The chain is built from TRBV19 and TRBJ1-2, with D possibly matching TRBD1 (6 bases). The CDR3 has 14 residues. Trimming took off 10 bases at V and 5 bases at J, with 20 bases between the two ends. Germline CDR1 reads LNHDA; CDR2 reads SQIVND (reference sequence). As DNA, the CDR3 is TGTGCCACCCTATCGGACAGTTACACATATGGCTACACCTTC. This gives the protein CATLSDSYTYGYTF. Drawing the rest from reference TRBV19 and TRBJ1-2, the complete variable domain is DGGITQSPKYLFRKEGQNVTLSCEQNLNHDAMYWYRQDPGQGLRLIYYSQIVNDFQKGDIAEGYSVSREKKESFPLTVTSAQKNPTAFYLCATLSDSYTYGYTFGSGTRLTVV.

The chain links TRBV29-1 to TRBJ2-7; TRBD1 matches 9 bases. V was clipped by 7 bases and J by 5 bases; unmatched bases: 6. This CDR3 is built from 12 residues. CDR1 is SQVTM and CDR2 is ANQGSEA in the germline V gene. Here the CDR3 reads CSGGQGFDEQYF. The CDR3 nucleotides are TGCAGCGGGGGACAGGGATTCGACGAGCAGTACTTC.

The genes are TRBV30 and TRBJ1-1, with no clear D. The germline V gene has CDR1 GTSNPN and CDR2 SVGIG (reference sequence). The V gene lost 4 bases and the J gene lost 7 bases, with 25 bases spanning the gap. The CDR3 runs to 16 residues. CDR3: CAWTIGRTRRWVEAFF. DNA of the CDR3: TGTGCCTGGACGATAGGACGGACTCGAAGGTGGGTTGAAGCTTTCTTT.

The chain is built from TRBV28 and TRBJ2-7; D is ambiguous. The CDR3 spans 16 residues. Germline CDR1 reads MDHEN; CDR2 reads SYDVKM. The V and J ends lost 8 bases and 3 bases respectively, with 23 bases between them. CDR3 amino acids: CASGRSPDWKYYEQYF. The DNA of the CDR3 is TGTGCCAGCGGCCGATCCCCTGACTGGAAGTACTACGAGCAGTACTTC.

The rearrangement links TRBV7-3 to TRBJ2-2, with 7 bases aligning to TRBD2. CDR3 length equals 15 residues. V gave up 6 bases and J gave up 2 bases; unmatched junction bases: 6. Germline V gives CDR1 SGHTA, CDR2 FQGTGA. Here the CDR3 reads CASSPLAVNTGELFF. DNA for the CDR3: TGTGCCAGCAGTCCCCTAGCGGTAAACACCGGGGAGCTGTTTTTT. The full variable domain, its missing parts supplied by reference TRBV7-3 and TRBJ2-2, is GAGVSQTPSNKVTEKGKYVELRCDPISGHTALYWYRQSLGQGPEFLIYFQGTGAADDSGLPNDRFFAVRPEGSVSTLKIQRTERGDSAVYLCASSPLAVNTGELFFGEGSRLTVL.

V usage is TRBV2 and J usage is TRBJ1-5, with a possible D match to TRBD1 (5 bases). Per the germline V gene, CDR1 is SNHLY and CDR2 is FYNNEI. The germline V and J ends were trimmed by 2 bases and 1 base, with 12 bases remaining between them. The CDR3 runs 16 residues. The CDR3 loop reads CASSEFPGISNQPQHF. CDR3 bases: TGTGCCAGCAGTGAATTTCCAGGGATAAGCAATCAGCCCCAGCATTTT.

The rearrangement uses TRBV6-1 and TRBJ2-5; tentative D call: TRBD2 (5 bases). The tail of the sequence fits TRBJ2-7 better, so the J call may be wrong. CDR1 is MNHNS, CDR2 SASEGT, per germline. The length of the CDR3 is 14 residues. The CDR3 nucleotides read TGTGCCAGCAGGGGAGCGGTTTCATCCTACGAGCAGTACTTC. It is translated as CASRGAVSSYEQYF.

The V call is TRBV28, the J call TRBJ1-4; 8 bases fit TRBD1. The CDR3 runs 15 residues. With 5 bases clipped from V and 8 bases from J, the junction kept 10 bases outside the gene matches. The germline V gene has CDR1 MDHEN and CDR2 SYDVKM. CDR3 sequence (DNA): TGTGCCAGCAGTCGTATCAGGACAGGGACGGAAAAACTGTTTTTT. Its translation is CASSRIRTGTEKLFF.

The V call is TRBV6-1, the J call TRBJ1-2; D is unclear. Germline assignment: CDR1 MNHNS and CDR2 SASEGT. The CDR3 is 13 amino acids. Trimming stripped 4 bases from V and 4 bases from J, with 10 bases between. CDR3 in DNA: TGTGCCAGCAGTGTGCCAGGCGCCTATGGCTACACCTTC. It translates to CASSVPGAYGYTF.

The gene calls are TRBV5-6 and TRBJ2-1, with a possible D match to TRBD2 (7 bases). The germline V gene has CDR1 SGHDT and CDR2 YYEEEE. The length of the CDR3 is 16 residues. Trimming pared 1 base from V and 8 bases from J, leaving 19 bases between. CDR3 protein: CASSLLPNGGADEQFF. The DNA for the CDR3 is TGTGCCAGCAGCTTGCTCCCTAATGGGGGGGCCGATGAGCAGTTCTTC.

CDR3 sequence: CAIRGRLTNTGELFF. CDR3 coding DNA: TGTGCCATCAGGGGCAGGTTGACGAACACCGGGGAGCTGTTTTTT. V usage is TRBV10-3 and J usage is TRBJ2-2, with D unclear. The CDR3 contains 15 residues. Germline V gives CDR1 ENHRY, CDR2 SYGVKD. V was clipped by 6 bases and J by 0 bases, with 11 bases between them.

The V and J genes are TRBV5-1 and TRBJ2-3; 7 nucleotides align to TRBD2. Losses at the gene ends were 4 bases for V and 7 bases for J; bases not matched to a gene: 15. The CDR3 length is 16 residues. Looked up from germline, CDR1 is SGHRS and CDR2 is YFSETQ. The CDR3 here is CASSQRSGDLSNTQYF. The CDR3 bases are TGCGCCAGCAGCCAAAGGAGCGGGGATCTGTCTAATACGCAGTATTTT.

The chain carries TRBV27 and TRBJ1-4; D is ambiguous. CDR1 MNHEY and CDR2 SMNVEV come from the germline V gene (reference sequence). The CDR3 is made up of 14 amino acids. Trimming pared 4 bases from V and 8 bases from J, leaving 14 bases between. The CDR3, as DNA: TGTGCCAGCAGTTCCACCGATCGGAGGGAAAAACTGTTTTTT. It encodes CASSSTDRREKLFF.

The chain recombines TRBV13 with TRBJ2-1; 11 bases match TRBD1. V trimming: 0 bases; J trimming: 6 bases; junction bases outside the gene matches: 4. The CDR3 spans 16 residues. Per the germline V gene, CDR1 is PRHDT and CDR2 is FYEKMQ (reference sequence). CDR3 bases: TGTGCCAGCAGCTTAGGCCCCGGGACAGGGGGCAATGAGCAGTTCTTC. This sequence encodes CASSLGPGTGGNEQFF.